The 18 T cell receptor beta chains below all came from one sample that was sequenced in a study of T cells in localized non-small cell lung cancer. Method: immunoSEQ multiplex PCR; TCRdb's copy keeps in-frame clones and lacks some. The sample yields about 24,000 clones, roughly nine tenths seen once. This sample comprised peripheral blood, obtained before any cancer treatment. All receptors come from a man aged 40-75 years with stage I squamous cell lung carcinoma.

This clone was seen only once. The chain uses TRBV30 and TRBJ2-3; 14 nucleotides match TRBD2. The CDR3 runs to 15 residues. The J segment lost 7 bases and the V segment lost 3 bases, leaving 6 bases of the junction unmatched. Germline V CDR1 and CDR2: GTSNPN, SVGIG (reference sequence). The DNA of the CDR3 is TGTGCCTGGAGCGGGACTAGCGGGGGAGGGTATACGCAGTATTTT. Its protein is CAWSGTSGGGYTQYF.

The chain employs TRBV29-1 and TRBJ2-7; TRBD2 is a possible D gene (6 bases). The germline V gene has CDR1 SQVTM and CDR2 ANQGSEA. V gave up 7 bases and J gave up 1 base, with 11 bases separating them. The CDR3 is 12 residues long. The CDR3 sequence: CSAVGGSYEQYF. Here the CDR3 DNA reads TGCAGCGCCGTGGGGGGATCCTACGAGCAGTACTTC.

This chain joins TRBV14 and TRBJ2-7; perhaps TRBD1 as D (5 bases). Germline V gene lookup returns CDR1 SGHDN and CDR2 FVKESK. This CDR3 has 17 residues. The V end lost 0 bases, the J end lost 1 base, and 16 bases lay between the germline ends. The CDR3 region has the DNA TGTGCCAGCAGCCAAGATTCGTCCAGGGTAGTTTCCTACGAGCAGTACTTC. Translated: CASSQDSSRVVSYEQYF.

CDR3 region: CASSPQRGHNEQFF. Written as DNA, the CDR3 is TGTGCCAGCAGTCCCCAAAGGGGGCATAATGAGCAGTTCTTC. The chain uses TRBV2 and TRBJ2-1; 7 bases match TRBD1. The CDR3 sequence is 14 residues long. In germline, CDR1 is SNHLY, CDR2 FYNNEI. Losses at the gene ends were 5 bases for V and 7 bases for J; bases not matched to a gene: 8.

J is TRBJ1-1 and V is TRBV27; D might be TRBD1 (5 bases). V lost 4 bases to trimming and J lost 1 base, with 10 bases between them. CDR3 length: 14 amino acids. CDR1 is MNHEY and CDR2 is SMNVEV in the germline V gene (reference sequence). The CDR3 coding sequence is TGTGCCAGCAGTTGGGGACGGAAGAACACTGAAGCTTTCTTT. Translation gives CASSWGRKNTEAFF.

This rearrangement joins TRBV15 to TRBJ1-4; 7 positions match TRBD1. The CDR3 contains 15 residues. From germline, CDR1 is LNHNV and CDR2 YYDKDF (reference sequence). Trimming at V came to 5 bases and at J to 8 bases, leaving 11 bases not matched to a gene. The chain's CDR3 is CATSARDRVGEKLFF. CDR3 coding DNA: TGTGCCACCAGCGCCCGTGACAGGGTGGGCGAAAAACTGTTTTTT.

Of note for this clone: The same CDR3 arises from other DNA sequences in this sample as well. The J gene is TRBJ1-5, the V gene TRBV19, with D uncertain. CDR1 and CDR2 from the germline V gene are LNHDA and SQIVND (reference sequence). The V and J ends lost 1 base and 7 bases respectively, with 5 bases between them. The CDR3 has 12 residues. The chain's CDR3 is CASSIGGQPQHF. In DNA, the CDR3 is TGTGCCAGTAGTATAGGAGGACAGCCCCAGCATTTT. Complete variable domain (other parts from reference TRBV19 and TRBJ1-5): DGGITQSPKYLFRKEGQNVTLSCEQNLNHDAMYWYRQDPGQGLRLIYYSQIVNDFQKGDIAEGYSVSREKKESFPLTVTSAQKNPTAFYLCASSIGGQPQHFGDGTRLSIL.

The rearrangement joins TRBV7-8 to TRBJ2-1; 8 bases fit TRBD2. Germline CDR1 reads SGHVS; CDR2 reads FQNEAQ. CDR3 length: 16 amino acids. Trimming at V came to 0 bases and at J to 9 bases, leaving 10 bases not matched to a gene. The CDR3 reads CASSLALRRGGLEQFF. CDR3 in DNA: TGTGCCAGCAGCTTAGCGCTAAGACGGGGGGGCCTTGAGCAGTTCTTC.

The chain combines TRBV7-6 with TRBJ2-7, with 8 positions matching TRBD1. This CDR3 has 16 residues. CDR1 is SGHVS, CDR2 FNYEAQ, per germline. Trimming took 3 bases from V and 2 from J; bases not matched to a gene: 9. CDR3 DNA sequence: TGTGCCAGCAGCTTGGGGAGACAGGGGAGGACCTACGAGCAGTACTTC. Its protein product is CASSLGRQGRTYEQYF.

The chain joins TRBV19 to TRBJ2-7; TRBD2 agrees at 7 bases. CDR3 length: 12 amino acids. Trimming took 6 bases from V and 4 from J; bases not matched to a gene: 3. Germline V gene lookup returns CDR1 LNHDA and CDR2 SQIVND (reference sequence). The CDR3 reads CASSEGGYEQYF. The CDR3, as DNA: TGTGCCAGTAGCGAGGGAGGGTACGAGCAGTACTTC.

This clone has just a few counts. The rearrangement links TRBV28 to TRBJ1-2; D not certain. With 3 bases removed from V and 2 bases from J, the gap between germline ends came to 7 bases. The germline gives CDR1 MDHEN, CDR2 SYDVKM. The CDR3 runs to 13 residues. CDR3 sequence: CASSFPANYGYTF. The CDR3 DNA reads as TGTGCCAGCAGTTTTCCAGCCAACTATGGCTACACCTTC.

Only a few counts were recorded for this clone. J is TRBJ1-1 and V is TRBV6-5; 8 bases map to TRBD1. The CDR3 covers 15 residues. J gave up 4 bases and V 0 bases, and 4 bases lay outside the gene matches. Germline V lookup: CDR1 MNHEY, CDR2 SVGAGI. This chain's CDR3 is CASSYSSGGRTEAFF. In DNA, the CDR3 is TGTGCCAGCAGTTACTCGTCAGGGGGCCGCACTGAAGCTTTCTTT.

J is TRBJ2-2 and V is TRBV7-8, with D hard to call. The V end was cut by 4 bases, the J end by 0 bases, with 12 bases between. CDR1 SGHVS and CDR2 FQNEAQ come from the germline V gene. The CDR3 extends over 16 amino acids. The CDR3 region is CASSSTIETNTGELFF. DNA for the CDR3: TGTGCCAGCAGCTCTACCATTGAGACGAACACCGGGGAGCTGTTTTTT.

The chain couples TRBV7-9 to TRBJ1-1; D ambiguous. The germline V gene encodes CDR1 SEHNR and CDR2 FQNEAQ (reference sequence). Trimming took off 5 bases at V and 9 bases at J, with 10 bases between the two ends. The CDR3 length is 11 residues. Here the CDR3 DNA reads TGTGCCAGCAGCCCTAAAACCAAAGCTTTCTTT. Translating it yields CASSPKTKAFF.

This chain links TRBV2 with TRBJ1-1; D call uncertain. The CDR3 runs to 12 residues. Trimming pared 8 bases from V and 1 base from J, leaving 8 bases between. The germline V gene encodes CDR1 SNHLY and CDR2 FYNNEI. The CDR3 nucleotides read TGTGCCAGCTCCGTAAAGAACACTGAAGCTTTCTTT. The encoded protein is CASSVKNTEAFF.

The chain employs TRBV2 and TRBJ2-7; 8 bases line up with TRBD2. J was trimmed by 0 bases and V by 4 bases; bases with no gene match: 14. Germline V gene data show CDR1 as SNHLY and CDR2 as FYNNEI. There are 18 residues in the CDR3. CDR3 protein: CASSAISTISGDSYEQYF. The CDR3 DNA reads TGTGCCAGCAGTGCTATTTCGACGATTAGCGGGGACTCCTACGAGCAGTACTTC.

This rearrangement joins TRBV6-5 to TRBJ1-3, with D possibly TRBD1 on 6 matching bases. V was trimmed by 0 bases and J by 4 bases, leaving 13 bases between them. CDR1 is MNHEY, CDR2 SVGAGI, per germline. The CDR3 consists of 16 residues. Written as DNA, the CDR3 is TGTGCCAGCAGTTACTCAAATTGGGGGCCGGGAAACACCATATATTTT. Translated, it gives CASSYSNWGPGNTIYF.

The V gene is TRBV7-2, the J gene TRBJ2-3, with no clear D. The germline V and J ends were trimmed by 5 bases and 3 bases, with 15 bases remaining between them. The V gene's germline CDR1 is SGHTA and CDR2 FQGNSA. This CDR3 spans 15 amino acids. CDR3 sequence reads: CASSTRPLATDTQYF. CDR3 bases: TGTGCCAGCAGCACCCGACCCCTGGCAACAGATACGCAGTATTTT.